This TCR beta chain came from a study of T cell changes during pregnancy in multiple sclerosis. Produced via immunoSEQ multiplex PCR; TCRdb's table is partial and in-frame only. Of around 77,000 clones listed, roughly 89% are singletons. There are 14 residues in the CDR3. CDR1 is SGHNT and CDR2 is YYREEE in the germline V gene (reference sequence). Deletions cut 1 base from V and 4 bases from J, with 11 bases between. This receptor was obtained from a female donor in good health, enrolled as a control in a pregnancy study. The input for sequencing was peripheral blood, taken in the third trimester of pregnancy. The chain joins TRBV5-4 to TRBJ2-5; D is uncertain. DNA for the CDR3: TGTGCCAGCAGCTTGAATGTTGGCTCAGAGACCCAGTACTTC. Translated, it gives CASSLNVGSETQYF. The full variable domain, completed using reference TRBV5-4 and TRBJ2-5, is ETGVTQSPTHLIKTRGQQVTLRCSSQSGHNTVSWYQQALGQGPQFIFQYYREEENGRGNFPPRFSGLQFPNYSSELNVNALELDDSALYLCASSLNVGSETQYFGPGTRLLVL.